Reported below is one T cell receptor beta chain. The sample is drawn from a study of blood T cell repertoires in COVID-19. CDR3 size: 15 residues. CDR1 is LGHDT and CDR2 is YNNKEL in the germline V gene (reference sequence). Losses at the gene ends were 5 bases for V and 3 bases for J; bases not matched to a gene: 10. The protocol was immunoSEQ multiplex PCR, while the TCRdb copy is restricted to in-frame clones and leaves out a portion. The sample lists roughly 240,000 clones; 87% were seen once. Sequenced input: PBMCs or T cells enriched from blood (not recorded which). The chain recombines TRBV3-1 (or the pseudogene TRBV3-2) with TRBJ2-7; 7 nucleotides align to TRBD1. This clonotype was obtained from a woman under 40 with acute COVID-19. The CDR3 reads CASSTIITGVYEQYF. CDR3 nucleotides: TGTGCCAGCAGCACCATAATTACAGGGGTCTACGAGCAGTACTTC.